This T cell receptor (beta chain) was sequenced for a study of T cells in Graves' hyperthyroidism and ophthalmopathy (dated by TCRdb to the late 2010s). Describing the broader study: A discovery cohort of about a hundred patients, approximately 44 with Graves' ophthalmopathy and 55 to 60 with stable Graves' hyperthyroidism, was used to find distinguishing TCR V-J signatures. Prospective prediction of ophthalmopathy was tested in an independent validation cohort of fewer than 20 hyperthyroidism patients and 17 patients who later progressed to ophthalmopathy. The 100 discovery patients were randomly split 7:3 into training and test sets. In six Graves' hyperthyroidism patients, the study also compared T-cell repertoires from thyroid tissue with T-cell repertoires from blood. After blood sampling, hyperthyroidism patients were treated with methimazole at a starting dose of 30 mg daily, and ophthalmopathy patients were treated with high-dose intravenous methylprednisolone. TCR Vbeta CDR3 sequencing of 120 to 150 peripheral blood samples (over 40 ophthalmopathy, 75 hyperthyroidism and around 17 progressor patients) is reported in the paper. Broader findings and caveats from the paper: In validation, the model predicted progression to ophthalmopathy a median of approximately 6.3 months before onset, with about 64% sensitivity and 72.22% specificity. Most expanded thyroid clonotypes (frequency above 0.001) were also detected in blood, suggesting blood repertoires may reflect thyroid immune responses. No statistical method was used to set the sample size in advance, and investigators knew the group allocation. In cross-validation, a model built on a 13 V-J signature told ophthalmopathy apart from stable hyperthyroidism with about 90% sensitivity and about 81% specificity, and in testing the same model reached 80%/75%.

In the germline V gene, CDR1 corresponds to ENHRY and CDR2 to SYGVKD. The CDR3 runs 16 amino acids, cysteine and phenylalanine included. The entry retains the CDR3 DNA only, 48 bases that are in frame from base 1. The germline ends are 12 bases apart after V is trimmed by 3 bases and J by 0 bases. Stable Graves' hyperthyroidism was defined as the absence of progression to ophthalmopathy over 18 months of follow-up. Hyperthyroidism patients were newly diagnosed, had a disease duration of under 2 months, and were aged 18 to 65 years. The study excluded patients with uncontrolled infections, other autoimmune diseases, pregnancy or lactation. Diagnoses were established on the basis of clinical symptoms, serum thyroxine and TRAb, thyroid ultrasound, and orbital computed tomography. Total RNA was extracted using Trizol reagent, and RNA quality was assessed on an Agilent 2100 Bioanalyzer. The table lists this clonotype with many counts. The antigen it binds to is not known. Per-base quality was not reported, and no clone a single base away is much larger than it.

TCR beta CDR3 regions were amplified from RNA transcripts. The first round of RT-PCR for the TCR CDR3 was performed with the HTBI primer set and the Qiagen OneStep RT-PCR kit. The libraries were constructed in a second round of multiplex PCR and then size-selected and purified. Paired-end sequencing of the libraries was performed with 100 bp reads on an Illumina HiSeq2000. As for how the authors treated the data: SOAPnuke was used to process the raw data, with reads discarded if the reads contained adapters or uncalled bases, had a mean Phred below 15, or lacked an exact constant-primer or identifier match. COPE v1.2.5 was used to merge the high-quality paired reads, and each unique nucleotide sequence was defined as a clonotype. Clonotypes were aligned to IMGT TRBV, TRBD and TRBJ reference segments using MiTCR v1.1. Only V-J combinations with frequency above 0.0001, covering 99% to 99.2% of repertoires, were analysed. A TCS score was defined as the ratio between F50 (clonal expansion) and ExV (chaos), using BLOSUM62-based TCRdist between CDR3 peptides within each V-J. Welch's t-statistics and random forest reduced roughly 530 V-J features to 13, which were used in a naive Bayes classifier (R e1071). TCRdb applied fastp at Q25 and MiXCR to the public reads, then kept only in-frame beta chains. Every distinct CDR3 protein forms one entry, paired with its most common genes and DNA. The V and J calls were determined by TCRdb, not by the authors. In all, the sample holds approximately 590,000 distinct CDR3 sequences, and roughly 46% of those were seen once. The leading ten clones occupy about 7.9% of the sample.

Sequenced input: peripheral blood or thyroid tissue (not recorded which). The receptor chain draws on TRBV10-3 and TRBJ1-3, with the identity of the D gene unclear. The sequence came from a woman under 30 with Graves' hyperthyroidism. Donor details come from another sample of the same person, matched by shared clones. Here the CDR3 is given as CAISDMVSSSGNTIYF. At the DNA level, the sequence is TGTGCCATCAGTGATATGGTATCGTCCTCTGGAAACACCATATATTTT.